The 19 T cell receptor beta chains listed next were all sequenced from one sample in a study of blood T cell repertoires in COVID-19. Generated by immunoSEQ multiplex PCR, the TCRdb table keeps only in-frame clones and is missing some. The table records 100,000 to 150,000 clones, about 70% of them present only once. Sequenced: peripheral blood. Receptors originate from a man aged 60-69 years with acute or convalescent COVID-19.

The chain uses TRBV7-3 and TRBJ2-1; no clear D. Per the germline V gene, CDR1 is SGHTA and CDR2 is FQGTGA. V was cut by 2 bases and J by 7 bases, with 12 bases left in between. This CDR3 contains 14 residues. The DNA for the CDR3 is TGTGCCAGCAGCTTATCCCAGGCCCAAAATGAGCAGTTCTTC. It translates to CASSLSQAQNEQFF.

DNA of the CDR3: TGTGCCAGCAGCTTAGCCGAGGGTAGGAACACTGAAGCTTTCTTT. Translating it yields CASSLAEGRNTEAFF. The V and J genes are TRBV7-9 and TRBJ1-1; no firm D call. The ends were cut back, 0 bases at V and 1 base at J, with 9 bases in the middle. This CDR3 region has 15 residues. Germline V gene data show CDR1 as SEHNR and CDR2 as FQNEAQ (reference sequence).

The chain joins TRBV27 to TRBJ2-7; D is unclear. With 4 bases removed from V and 3 bases from J, the gap between germline ends came to 16 bases. The CDR3 totals 15 residues. Germline assignment: CDR1 MNHEY and CDR2 SMNVEV (reference sequence). CDR3 nucleotide sequence: TGTGCCAGCAGTTACCAGGCCTGGAAGAGCTACGAGCAGTACTTC. Its translation is CASSYQAWKSYEQYF.

This chain connects TRBV4-1 to TRBJ1-1; no firm D call. V was pared by 1 base and J by 0 bases, with 9 bases between. The CDR3 is made up of 15 amino acids. Germline CDR1 and CDR2: MGHRA and YSYEKL. The CDR3 is CASSQANSLNTEAFF. As DNA, the CDR3 is TGCGCCAGCAGCCAAGCAAACAGCTTGAACACTGAAGCTTTCTTT.

This chain joins TRBV24-1 and TRBJ2-5; 8 nucleotides line up with TRBD1. J gave up 5 bases and V 6 bases, and 7 bases lay outside the gene matches. The CDR3 extends over 14 amino acids. The germline V gene has CDR1 KGHDR and CDR2 SFDVKD. CDR3 nucleotide sequence: TGTGCCACCAGTTTCGGACAGGGCGGGGAGACCCAGTACTTC. As protein: CATSFGQGGETQYF.

This chain connects TRBV5-6 to TRBJ1-1; TRBD1 matches 8 bases. Germline V gene data show CDR1 as SGHDT and CDR2 as YYEEEE. This CDR3 region has 17 residues. V gave up 6 bases and J gave up 0 bases; unmatched junction bases: 13. CDR3 sequence: CASNPQGRGHMNTEAFF. Here the CDR3 DNA reads TGTGCCAGCAATCCCCAGGGCAGGGGGCACATGAACACTGAAGCTTTCTTT.

This clone was observed a single time. V is TRBV5-1 and J is TRBJ2-2; TRBD1 agrees at 7 bases. The V and J ends lost 1 base and 3 bases, in that order; junction bases with no gene match: 12. Germline CDR1 SGHRS, CDR2 YFSETQ. The CDR3 extends over 18 amino acids. The CDR3 DNA reads as TGCGCCAGCAGCTTGATCCCCATAGGGGGCGCGGACACCGGGGAGCTGTTTTTT. It yields the protein CASSLIPIGGADTGELFF.

The CDR3 coding sequence is TGTGCCAGCAGCGTAGATTTGTCAGGCACTGAAGCTTTCTTT. The encoded protein is CASSVDLSGTEAFF. The chain uses TRBV9 and TRBJ1-1; D gene unclear. This CDR3 spans 14 amino acids. V was pared by 0 bases and J by 4 bases, with 10 bases between. Germline V lookup: CDR1 SGDLS, CDR2 YYNGEE.

V usage is TRBV20-1 and J usage is TRBJ2-3, with 10 bases fitting TRBD2. Trimming cost V 3 bases and J 2 bases; bases outside gene matches: 11. The CDR3 spans 17 residues. Germline CDR1 and CDR2: DFQATT and SNEGSKA (reference sequence). The CDR3 region is CSASLPRSGGDTDTQYF. DNA for the CDR3: TGCAGTGCTAGTCTACCAAGAAGCGGGGGGGACACAGATACGCAGTATTTT.

The gene calls are TRBV29-1 and TRBJ1-5; 9 bases fit TRBD1. The length of the CDR3 is 14 residues. Germline V gene data show CDR1 as SQVTM and CDR2 as ANQGSEA. V trimming: 4 bases; J trimming: 4 bases; junction bases outside the gene matches: 5. The CDR3 loop is CSVVTGGENQPQHF. The CDR3 DNA is TGCAGCGTTGTGACAGGGGGAGAGAATCAGCCCCAGCATTTT.

The chain uses TRBV10-3 and TRBJ1-1; 8 nucleotides match TRBD1. V lost 10 bases, J lost 0 bases, and 7 bases stayed unmatched. This CDR3 spans 14 amino acids. CDR1 ENHRY and CDR2 SYGVKD come from the germline V gene. CDR3 DNA: TGTGCCAGCTGGGACAGGCACATGAACACTGAAGCTTTCTTT. This translates into CASWDRHMNTEAFF.

The gene calls are TRBV5-1 and TRBJ2-2, with TRBD1 identical over 7 bases. With V trimmed by 7 bases and J by 6 bases, 15 bases remained unmatched. The length of the CDR3 is 16 residues. Germline CDR1 is SGHRS and CDR2 is YFSETQ. Here the CDR3 DNA reads TGCGCCAGCGGCGTATCCACAGGGGTTATTTCCGGGGAGCTGTTTTTT. Its protein is CASGVSTGVISGELFF.

The gene calls are TRBV5-1 and TRBJ2-7; 8 bases map to TRBD2. Per the germline V gene, CDR1 is SGHRS and CDR2 is YFSETQ. This CDR3 comprises 13 residues. J gave up 7 bases and V 1 base, and 4 bases lay outside the gene matches. The CDR3 spells CASSLSGGDEQYF. The CDR3 region has the DNA TGCGCCAGCAGCTTGTCCGGGGGGGATGAGCAGTACTTC.

This chain connects TRBV7-2 to TRBJ1-6; D not resolved. CDR1 is SGHTA, CDR2 FQGNSA, per germline. This CDR3 is 13 amino acids long. The ends were cut back, 5 bases at V and 14 bases at J, with 16 bases in the middle. CDR3 sequence (DNA): TGTGCCAGCAGCGAGGACTATAAGAGGGCCCTCCACTTT. Translated, it gives CASSEDYKRALHF. Filled out from reference TRBV7-2 and TRBJ1-6, the complete variable domain reads GAGVSQSPSNKVTEKGKDVELRCDPISGHTALYWYRQSLGQGLEFLIYFQGNSAPDKSGLPSDRFSAERTGGSVSTLTIQRTQQEDSAVYLCASSEDYKRALHFGNGTRLTVT.

There are a few counts of this clone. The chain links TRBV3-1 (or the pseudogene TRBV3-2) to TRBJ1-2, with 11 bases lining up with TRBD1. Looked up from germline, CDR1 is LGHDT and CDR2 is YNNKEL (reference sequence). The CDR3 totals 13 residues. With 4 bases clipped from V and 7 bases from J, the junction kept 2 bases outside the gene matches. The CDR3 here is CASSPGTGGGYTF. CDR3 DNA: TGTGCCAGCAGCCCCGGGACAGGGGGTGGCTACACCTTC.

V gene TRBV5-1 combines with J gene TRBJ1-2; no reliable D call. V gave up 5 bases and J gave up 3 bases, with 17 bases separating them. Germline CDR1 and CDR2: SGHRS and YFSETQ. The CDR3 loop spans 15 amino acids. CDR3 nucleotides: TGCGCCAGCAGTAATAATTGGAGGGATTACTATGGCTACACCTTC. This encodes CASSNNWRDYYGYTF.

V usage is TRBV5-1 and J usage is TRBJ1-1; TRBD1 matches 7 bases. The V and J ends lost 4 bases and 3 bases, in that order; junction bases with no gene match: 3. The CDR3 consists of 13 residues. Looked up from germline, CDR1 is SGHRS and CDR2 is YFSETQ. CDR3 bases: TGCGCCAGCAGCCCGGACAGGTACACTGAAGCTTTCTTT. Translation gives CASSPDRYTEAFF. Drawing the rest from reference TRBV5-1 and TRBJ1-1, the complete variable domain is KAGVTQTPRYLIKTRGQQVTLSCSPISGHRSVSWYQQTPGQGLQFLFEYFSETQRNKGNFPGRFSGRQFSNSRSEMNVSTLELGDSALYLCASSPDRYTEAFFGQGTRLTVV.

The rearrangement joins TRBV19 to TRBJ1-2; D gene ambiguous. Per germline, CDR1 LNHDA and CDR2 SQIVND (reference sequence). V gave up 3 bases and J gave up 4 bases, with 15 bases separating them. The CDR3 covers 15 residues. CDR3 sequence reads: CASSMQLTAGYGYTF. In DNA, the CDR3 is TGTGCCAGTAGTATGCAACTGACTGCTGGCTATGGCTACACCTTC.

The genes are TRBV2 and TRBJ1-6; 7 nucleotides line up with TRBD1. V gave up 7 bases and J gave up 12 bases; unmatched junction bases: 6. This CDR3 has 12 amino acids. Germline CDR1 and CDR2: SNHLY and FYNNEI. The CDR3 region has the DNA TGTGCCAGCAAGGCAGGGGGTATACCCCTCCACTTT. Amino acids: CASKAGGIPLHF. Drawing the rest from reference TRBV2 and TRBJ1-6, the complete variable domain is EPEVTQTPSHQVTQMGQEVILRCVPISNHLYFYWYRQILGQKVEFLVSFYNNEISEKSEIFDDQFSVERPDGSNFTLKIRSTKLEDSAMYFCASKAGGIPLHFGNGTRLTVT.